The count of the clone carrying this TCR beta chain is one. The antigen is unknown. The data were taken from a study of shared clonotypes between healthy human individuals. Study observations and caveats: Though the depth was large, rarefaction showed that sorted-subset sequencing was incomplete. The study drew on few donors, limiting represented genetic and exposure-history diversity. Larger richness was generally estimated for naive than memory subsets. Relative to their counterparts shared across all four donors, non-shared clonotypes exhibited diminished generation probabilities.

Data came from immunoSEQ multiplex PCR; TCRdb stores just in-frame clones and leaves some out. The sample has over a million clones; around 78% are singletons. The ends were cut back, 6 bases at V and 6 bases at J, with 11 bases in the middle. Germline V gives CDR1 DFQATT, CDR2 SNEGSKA (reference sequence). This CDR3 has 11 amino acids. The sample consisted of memory CD4+ T cells from PBMCs. Sample subset: CD45RA-negative fraction. The TCR was taken from a man aged 18 to 30 in good health. Some clones in this sample may be carry-over from other donors' samples. The rearrangement links TRBV20-1 to TRBJ1-1; weak D call: TRBD1 (5 bases). The CDR3 reads CSAKDIPEAFF. The CDR3 coding sequence is TGCAGTGCAAAGGACATCCCTGAAGCTTTCTTT.